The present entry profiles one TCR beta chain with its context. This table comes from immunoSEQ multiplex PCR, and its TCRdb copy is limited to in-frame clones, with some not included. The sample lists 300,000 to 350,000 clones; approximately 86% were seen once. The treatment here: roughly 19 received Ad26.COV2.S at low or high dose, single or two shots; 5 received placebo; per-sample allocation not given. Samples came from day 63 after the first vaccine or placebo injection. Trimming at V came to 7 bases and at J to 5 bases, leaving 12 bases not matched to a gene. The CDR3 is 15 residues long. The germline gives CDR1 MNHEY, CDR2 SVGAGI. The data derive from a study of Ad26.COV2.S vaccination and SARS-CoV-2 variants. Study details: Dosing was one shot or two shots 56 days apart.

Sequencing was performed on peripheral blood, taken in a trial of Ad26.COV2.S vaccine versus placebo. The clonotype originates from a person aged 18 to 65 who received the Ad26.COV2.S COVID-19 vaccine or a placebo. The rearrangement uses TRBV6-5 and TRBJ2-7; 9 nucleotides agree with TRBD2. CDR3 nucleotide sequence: TGTGCCAGCACAACCGCGGGGGGGGCTTATCACGAGCAGTACTTC. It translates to CASTTAGGAYHEQYF.